This TCR beta chain was sequenced in a study of graft-versus-host responses after intestinal transplantation (dated by TCRdb to the early 2020s). Study-level background: The transplants that recipients got were multivisceral, liver-intestinal, or isolated intestinal. Every recipient was given anti-thymocyte globulin induction, then maintenance tacrolimus and steroids for 2 to 3 years. Bulk TCR-beta CDR3 sequencing was used to track graft-versus-host and host-versus-graft alloreactive T cell clones in the graft, circulation and bone marrow after intestinal transplantation. To identify alloreactive clones, pre-transplant mixed lymphocyte reaction products were sequenced and then compared with unstimulated pre-transplant donor and recipient T cells. A cohort of 20 to 25 intestinal transplant recipients, including one retransplant, was enrolled, and a few patients lacking pretransplant specimens were excluded. A peak of at least 4% donor T cells among recipient peripheral blood mononuclear cells was the definition used for donor T cell macrochimerism. Samples from three later patients were sequenced in-house on an Illumina MiSeq with MiXCR processing rather than by the commercial service.

CDR1 is given as MNHEY and CDR2 as SVGAGI, both from the germline V gene. V has 4 bases trimmed and J has 7 bases trimmed; junction bases matching no gene number 13. Its CDR3 holds 16 amino acids, cysteine through phenylalanine. The DNA shown is the 48-base CDR3, in frame from base 1. The investigation overall reported the following: Conclusions were limited by the relatively low number and heterogeneity of intestinal transplant patients. GvH clones were found in recipient bone marrow, and some of the GvH clones appeared earlier in ileal mucosa or blood, which is consistent with an intestinal mucosal origin. In the allografts of patients with donor T cell macrochimerism, GvH to HvG T cell clonal ratios were high. Early after transplant, peak levels of circulating GvH clones were associated with declines in HvG clones.

The time point label on this specimen signifies: cells obtained before transplantation from donor or recipient. CD3+CD4+ and CD3+CD8+ populations were FACS-sorted from unstimulated pre-transplant donor and recipient cells taken from spleen or lymph nodes. As concerns this clone: No cognate antigen has been identified for it. No much larger clone is present one base from it, and per-base qualities are unavailable.

Library generation was performed with the immunoSEQ multiplex PCR assay. For most patients, genomic DNA was isolated using the Qiagen DNeasy Blood and Tissue Kit and was shipped frozen to Adaptive Biotechnologies for TCR sequencing. Adaptive Biotechnologies carried out high-throughput TCR-beta CDR3 sequencing of genomic DNA for most patients. On the study's bioinformatics: TCR sequencing data for 15 to 20 patients were retrieved from Adaptive's ImmunoSEQ software; three other patients were processed with MiXCR and VDJtools. CD4 versus CD8 sorting errors were corrected by removing sequences found in both subsets at a frequency ratio below 5:1. Because the origin of CDR3 nucleotide sequences shared between donor and recipient could not be assigned, those sequences were removed. To count as alloreactive, a clone needed at least 2-fold expansion over unstimulated cells and a minimum CFSE-low frequency of 0.002% (template counts) or 0.001% (read counts). A clone was considered mappable if detected in the sequenced pre-transplant spleen, lymph node, or MLR CFSE-low populations of the donor or recipient. Cumulative frequency of alloreactive clones was calculated as a percentage of all sequences weighted by copy number. Drawn from immuneACCESS, this table holds only the in-frame rearrangements with V and J called that TCRdb kept. Clones are partly lost; checked studies trace under half to an unresolved V gene and leave the rest unexplained. V and J calls and clone size come straight from that table; D and trimming were deduced from the DNA. The sample includes approximately 90,000 clones, with roughly 90% observed a single time. The ten top clones hold around 0.3% of the sample.

The chain was built from TRBV6-5 and TRBJ2-1; 7 central nucleotides agree with TRBD1. The sample in question was unstimulated CD4+ T cells sorted from spleen or lymph node cells, obtained before transplant. This TCR was recovered from a human donor who was the organ donor for an intestinal transplant. This receptor has the CDR3 CASSLMGWDRENEQFF. The DNA sequence follows: TGTGCCAGCAGTTTAATGGGATGGGACAGAGAAAATGAGCAGTTCTTC.